The clone carrying this TCR beta chain has just one count. Its cognate antigen is unknown. Method: immunoSEQ multiplex PCR; TCRdb's copy keeps in-frame clones and lacks some. The sample includes 200,000 or so clones, around 93% of them seen just once. This sample is drawn from a study of T cell responses to AZD1222 COVID-19 vaccine. Whole-study results and caveats: Spike-specific TCR repertoires showed rising breadth and depth after two AZD1222 doses. White British people made up most donors, females outnumbered males, and clonal diversity was possibly underestimated.

V lost 6 bases and J lost 2, with 14 bases in between. Germline CDR1 SNHLY, CDR2 FYNNEI. This CDR3 region has 16 residues. Sequenced here: peripheral blood, sampled 28 days after the second AZD1222 dose. The chain carries TRBV2 and TRBJ2-6, with D perhaps being TRBD1 or TRBD2 (5 bases each). This TCR was sampled from an adult who received the AZD1222 COVID-19 vaccine. As DNA, the CDR3 is TGTGCCAGCAGCCTTAGGGACGTACCTGGGGCCAACGTCCTGACTTTC. It is translated as CASSLRDVPGANVLTF.